This T cell receptor beta chain was sequenced during a study of cytomegalovirus exposure and HLA in healthy donors. Looking at the study overall: Early release data held approximately 81 million unique TCRs from HLA-typed donors. Across around 400 genotyped donors, approximately 80% landed in the Caucasian-associated ancestry cluster. Findings and caveats of the study: Specificity of a few CMV-associated chains for CMV antigens was verified in vitro. Donors were assumed by presence/absence analyses to have roughly uniform sequencing depth.

This CDR3 spans 19 amino acids. Germline V CDR1 and CDR2: SGHVS, FQNEAQ. Trimming removed 2 bases from V and 5 bases from J; junction bases left unmatched: 17. With respect to this clone: Its antigen is not identified.

PCR involved 60 Vbeta and 13 Jbeta primers. Sequencing used immunoSEQ multiplex PCR; TCRdb keeps in-frame clones, though not all of them. The sample lists about 110,000 clones, 70% to 75% occurring once. The source of this sequence is a woman between 35 and 50 years old in good health and CMV-seronegative. J is TRBJ2-1 and V is TRBV7-8; the match to TRBD2 covers 8 bases. Sequencing was carried out using PBMCs. Written as DNA, the CDR3 is TGTGCCAGCAGCTTATTATTTCGGTCGGGAGGGTCCCCGGACAATGAGCAGTTCTTC. Its protein product is CASSLLFRSGGSPDNEQFF.